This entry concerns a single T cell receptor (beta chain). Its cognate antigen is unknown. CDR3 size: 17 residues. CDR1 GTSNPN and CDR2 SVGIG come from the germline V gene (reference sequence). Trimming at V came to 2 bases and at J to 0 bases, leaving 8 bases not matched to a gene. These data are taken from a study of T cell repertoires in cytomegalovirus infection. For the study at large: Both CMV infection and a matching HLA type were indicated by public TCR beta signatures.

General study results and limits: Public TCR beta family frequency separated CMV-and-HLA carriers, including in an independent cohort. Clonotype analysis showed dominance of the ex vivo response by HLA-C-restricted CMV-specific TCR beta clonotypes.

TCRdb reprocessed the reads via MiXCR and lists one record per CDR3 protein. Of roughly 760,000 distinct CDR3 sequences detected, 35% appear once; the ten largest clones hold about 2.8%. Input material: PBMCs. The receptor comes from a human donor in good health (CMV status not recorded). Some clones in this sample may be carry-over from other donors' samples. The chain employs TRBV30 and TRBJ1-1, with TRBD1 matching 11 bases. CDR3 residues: CAWSSPRTGGMNTEAFF. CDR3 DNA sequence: TGTGCCTGGAGTTCCCCTCGGACAGGGGGCATGAACACTGAAGCTTTCTTT. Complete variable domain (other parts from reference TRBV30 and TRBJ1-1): SQTIHQWPATLVQPVGSPLSLECTVEGTSNPNLYWYRQAAGRGLQLLFYSVGIGQISSEVPQNLSASRPQDRQFILSSKKLLLSDSGFYLCAWSSPRTGGMNTEAFFGQGTRLTVV.